The 20 T cell receptor beta chains reported below all come from one sample, sequenced in a study of CD8+ T cells in alopecia areata. RNA extraction was followed by reverse transcription into cDNA, which acted as the sequencing template. Produced via immunoSEQ multiplex PCR; TCRdb's table is partial and in-frame only. The sample lists about 250,000 clones; about 62% were seen once. As for treatment: oral pan-JAK inhibitor, 5-10 mg twice daily. The specimen comprised CD4+ T cells sorted from blood, sampled at roughly week 52, from a patient treated with tofacitinib. The receptors come from a human donor with alopecia areata.

The chain employs TRBV7-9 and TRBJ2-2, with D unresolved. The germline V and J ends were trimmed by 6 bases and 4 bases, with 6 bases remaining between them. In germline, CDR1 is SEHNR, CDR2 FQNEAQ (reference sequence). The CDR3 contains 12 residues. The CDR3 nucleotides read TGTGCCAGCAGTCGAATCACCGGGGAGCTGTTTTTT. Its translation is CASSRITGELFF.

The gene calls are TRBV6-6 and TRBJ1-5; D gene unclear. V was clipped by 10 bases and J by 4 bases, with 11 bases between them. The germline CDR1 and CDR2 sequences are MNHNY and SVGAGI (reference sequence). The CDR3 loop spans 12 amino acids. The DNA for the CDR3 is TGTGCCACCTCGGTGGGGAATCAGCCCCAGCATTTT. It codes for CATSVGNQPQHF.

This clone was detected only a few times. The chain links TRBV7-3 to TRBJ2-5, with D maybe TRBD1 (6 bases). With 1 base removed from V and 4 bases from J, the gap between germline ends came to 16 bases. The V gene's germline CDR1 is SGHTA and CDR2 FQGTGA. The CDR3 has 16 residues. For the CDR3, the DNA is TGTGCCAGCAGCTTAAATCGGGCAGGGGACGGAGAGACCCAGTACTTC. The encoded protein is CASSLNRAGDGETQYF.

V and J are TRBV4-3 and TRBJ1-2, with D uncertain. Germline assignment: CDR1 LGHNA and CDR2 YSLEER. V lost 3 bases, J lost 8 bases, and 19 bases lay in between. The CDR3 is 15 amino acids. The CDR3 sequence is CASSHPSTGGRGYTF. The CDR3 region has the DNA TGCGCCAGCAGCCACCCCTCAACGGGAGGTAGGGGCTACACCTTC.

V is TRBV9 and J is TRBJ2-5, with D perhaps TRBD1 or TRBD2 (5 bases each). The CDR3 totals 15 residues. V gave up 6 bases and J gave up 3 bases, with 18 bases separating them. Per germline, CDR1 SGDLS and CDR2 YYNGEE. The DNA for the CDR3 is TGTGCCAGCAACCCGACCGGGACGGACGAAGAGACCCAGTACTTC. It translates to CASNPTGTDEETQYF.

The table lists this clone with a few counts. The genes are TRBV27 and TRBJ1-2; 9 nucleotides match TRBD1. Germline-derived CDR1 and CDR2 are MNHEY and SMNVEV (reference sequence). This CDR3 has 13 amino acids. J lost 9 bases, V lost 5 bases, and 7 bases had no gene match. CDR3 sequence (DNA): TGTGCCAGCAGTACCCGACAGGGGGTGAGCTACACCTTC. Translation: CASSTRQGVSYTF.

The chain couples TRBV5-1 to TRBJ1-6; no clear D gene. The germline V and J ends were trimmed by 4 bases and 4 bases, with 9 bases remaining between them. The CDR3 totals 14 residues. CDR1 is SGHRS and CDR2 is YFSETQ in the germline V gene. As DNA, the CDR3 is TGCGCCAGCAGCCCCGGGTTGTATAATTCACCCCTCCACTTT. As protein: CASSPGLYNSPLHF.

This clone has a single count. This chain joins TRBV27 and TRBJ1-5; 7 bases are shared with TRBD1. This CDR3 has 14 amino acids. With 5 bases clipped from V and 4 bases from J, the junction kept 5 bases outside the gene matches. The germline gives CDR1 MNHEY, CDR2 SMNVEV (reference sequence). CDR3 amino acids: CASSVTGVNQPQHF. In DNA form, the CDR3 reads TGTGCCAGCAGTGTAACAGGGGTAAATCAGCCCCAGCATTTT.

The CDR3 region is CASSLGLAGADTQYF. The CDR3 nucleotides are TGTGCCAGCAGCTTGGGGTTAGCCGGTGCAGATACGCAGTATTTT. The chain is built from TRBV5-4 and TRBJ2-3; the D is unclear. This CDR3 comprises 15 residues. The V end lost 0 bases, the J end lost 4 bases, and 12 bases lay between the germline ends. Germline V lookup: CDR1 SGHNT, CDR2 YYREEE (reference sequence).

V is TRBV29-1 and J is TRBJ2-5, with 10 bases identical to TRBD1. The J segment lost 5 bases and the V segment lost 6 bases, leaving 15 bases of the junction unmatched. In germline, CDR1 is SQVTM, CDR2 ANQGSEA. There are 16 residues in the CDR3. The CDR3 reads CSVQAATGGVFETQYF. In nucleotides, the CDR3 is TGCAGCGTGCAGGCGGCGACAGGGGGCGTTTTTGAGACCCAGTACTTC.

The chain combines TRBV5-1 with TRBJ1-1; D is unresolved. Trimming pared 1 base from V and 4 bases from J, leaving 11 bases between. Per the germline V gene, CDR1 is SGHRS and CDR2 is YFSETQ. The CDR3 runs 14 residues. The CDR3 DNA is TGCGCCAGCAGCTTGATTGGGATTTCCACTGAAGCTTTCTTT. Amino acid sequence: CASSLIGISTEAFF.

The chain recombines TRBV30 with TRBJ2-3; no reliable D call. Trimming shortened V by 0 bases and J by 5 bases, and 6 bases separated the two germline ends. This CDR3 contains 12 residues. The germline V gene has CDR1 GTSNPN and CDR2 SVGIG (reference sequence). CDR3 loop: CAWSVLVDTQYF. CDR3 bases: TGTGCCTGGAGTGTCTTGGTAGATACGCAGTATTTT.

The CDR3 is CASSVSGQGTDTQYF. The CDR3 nucleotides are TGTGCCAGCAGCGTCTCGGGACAGGGCACAGATACGCAGTATTTT. The rearrangement joins TRBV9 to TRBJ2-3; 8 bases fit TRBD1. Germline CDR1 and CDR2: SGDLS and YYNGEE. The ends lost 2 bases at V and 1 base at J; junction bases unmatched: 3. This CDR3 spans 15 amino acids.

This clone came up a few times. The V call is TRBV29-1, the J call TRBJ2-3; the match to TRBD1 covers 7 bases. Germline V gene data show CDR1 as SQVTM and CDR2 as ANQGSEA. This CDR3 comprises 15 residues. The trim removed 5 bases at V and 5 bases at J, leaving 13 bases unmatched. The CDR3 DNA sequence: TGCAGCGTTCGAATAGGTACAGGGGTCGGAGATACGCAGTATTTT. Its translation is CSVRIGTGVGDTQYF.

V and J are TRBV7-3 and TRBJ2-2; 8 bases map to TRBD1. The length of the CDR3 is 15 residues. Germline CDR1 reads SGHTA; CDR2 reads FQGTGA. V lost 2 bases, J lost 4 bases, and 3 bases stayed unmatched. This CDR3 is CASSLATGVTGELFF. The DNA of the CDR3 is TGTGCCAGCAGCTTAGCGACAGGGGTCACCGGGGAGCTGTTTTTT.

This clone appeared once. This chain joins TRBV2 and TRBJ2-7; D may match TRBD1 or TRBD2 (5 bases each). Trimming took 8 bases from V and 7 from J, leaving 12 bases between them. Per the germline V gene, CDR1 is SNHLY and CDR2 is FYNNEI. CDR3 length: 11 residues. Here the CDR3 DNA reads TGTGCCAGCTACAGGTGGAGGGAGCAGTACTTC. Translation: CASYRWREQYF.

This clone appeared a single time. The genes are TRBV9 and TRBJ2-5; 8 bases fit TRBD2. V lost 4 bases, J lost 1 base, and 9 bases stayed unmatched. The CDR3 has 16 residues. Germline V lookup: CDR1 SGDLS, CDR2 YYNGEE. The DNA of the CDR3 is TGTGCCAGCAGCCCTCGGGGTAGCGGGGTCCAAGAGACCCAGTACTTC. Its translation: CASSPRGSGVQETQYF.

The chain has TRBV9 and TRBJ2-1; 9 bases are a match to TRBD1. Germline lookup yields CDR1 SGDLS and CDR2 YYNGEE. This CDR3 comprises 16 residues. The V and J ends lost 0 bases and 9 bases, in that order; junction bases with no gene match: 10. The CDR3 region has the DNA TGTGCCAGCAGCGTAGATCGGGGACAGGGAGTTACTGAGCAGTTCTTC. Its protein product is CASSVDRGQGVTEQFF.

The CDR3 region is CSVGAGTGGYTEAFF. As DNA, the CDR3 is TGCAGCGTTGGGGCCGGGACAGGGGGATACACTGAAGCTTTCTTT. The chain combines TRBV29-1 with TRBJ1-1, with 11 bases matching TRBD1. The germline gives CDR1 SQVTM, CDR2 ANQGSEA. V was clipped by 4 bases and J by 3 bases; unmatched bases: 7. The CDR3 extends over 15 amino acids.

The chain uses TRBV11-3 and TRBJ1-6; weak D call: TRBD1 (5 bases). The CDR3 sequence is 16 residues long. In germline, CDR1 is SGHNT, CDR2 YENEEA. V lost 6 bases to trimming and J lost 10 bases, with 22 bases between them. The CDR3 nucleotides are TGTGCCAGCAGGGAACGCCGGGCCGTGGGGGAATCACCCCTCCACTTT. It translates to CASRERRAVGESPLHF.